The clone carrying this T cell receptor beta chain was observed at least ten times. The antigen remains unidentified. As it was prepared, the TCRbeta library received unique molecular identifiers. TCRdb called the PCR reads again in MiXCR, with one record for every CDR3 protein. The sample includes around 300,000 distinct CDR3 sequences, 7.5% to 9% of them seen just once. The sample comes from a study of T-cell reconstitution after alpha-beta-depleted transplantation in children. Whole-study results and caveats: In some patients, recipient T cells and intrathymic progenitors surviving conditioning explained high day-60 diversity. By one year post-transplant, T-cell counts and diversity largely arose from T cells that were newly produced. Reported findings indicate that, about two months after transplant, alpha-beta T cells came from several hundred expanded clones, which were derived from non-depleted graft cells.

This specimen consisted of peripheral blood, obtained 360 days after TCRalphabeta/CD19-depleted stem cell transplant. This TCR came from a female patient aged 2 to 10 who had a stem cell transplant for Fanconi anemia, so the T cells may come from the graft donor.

The CDR3 protein is CSARVDSTNTGELFF. The CDR3, as DNA: TGCAGTGCTAGAGTCGACTCCACGAACACCGGGGAGCTGTTTTTT. The chain uses TRBV20-1 and TRBJ2-2, with no clear D. V was trimmed by 1 base and J by 0 bases, leaving 9 bases between them. Germline loops: CDR1 DFQATT, CDR2 SNEGSKA (reference sequence). The CDR3 contains 15 residues.